This TCR beta chain was identified during a study of T cell repertoires in cytomegalovirus infection. Study at large: Based on public TCR beta signatures, there were indications of CMV infection and of a matching HLA type.

At least ten counts were recorded for this clonotype. Its antigen is unknown. MiXCR, run by TCRdb on the reads, gives a single entry per CDR3 protein. The sample includes 380,000 or so distinct CDR3 sequences, about 32% of them seen just once. CDR1 SGHTA and CDR2 FQGNSA come from the germline V gene. Losses at the gene ends were 3 bases for V and 3 bases for J; bases not matched to a gene: 5. This CDR3 region has 15 residues. Points from the study as a whole: Cumulative frequency of public TCR beta families picked out carriers of CMV plus the relevant HLA.

The chain is built from TRBV7-2 and TRBJ2-3, with 8 bases that match TRBD2. The material sequenced was cultured PBMCs, taken from culture after CMV antigen stimulation. This TCR derives from a human donor in good health (CMV status not recorded). Some clones in this sample may be carry-over from other donors' samples. The CDR3 loop is CASSFPSGSTDTQYF. CDR3 in DNA: TGTGCCAGCAGCTTTCCCAGCGGGAGTACAGATACGCAGTATTTT. The full variable domain, rest sourced from reference TRBV7-2 and TRBJ2-3, is GAGVSQSPSNKVTEKGKDVELRCDPISGHTALYWYRQSLGQGLEFLIYFQGNSAPDKSGLPSDRFSAERTGGSVSTLTIQRTQQEDSAVYLCASSFPSGSTDTQYFGPGTRLTVL.